This TCR beta chain appears in the sequencing data of a study of T cell responses to AZD1222 COVID-19 vaccine. Comments on this clone: Antigen unknown.

TCRdb's copy holds only in-frame clones and misses some; the assay was immunoSEQ multiplex PCR. The data contain around 140,000 clones, around 93% of them singletons. Points from the study as a whole: Baseline serology detected seropositivity in only six AZD1222 recipients. At 160-218 and 743-854, vaccine-associated CD4 TCRs were dominant, and they spanned spike. The breadth and depth of Spike-specific TCRs increased once two AZD1222 doses had been given.

The V end lost 5 bases, the J end lost 1 base, and 15 bases lay between the germline ends. The CDR3 runs to 17 residues. Germline lookup yields CDR1 LNHDA and CDR2 SQIVND (reference sequence). The chain links TRBV19 to TRBJ1-6; maybe TRBD1 (6 bases). Sequencing used peripheral blood, obtained on day 0 of AZD1222 vaccination. The receptor's source is an adult in good health. The CDR3, as DNA: TGTGCCAGTAGTTCCACAGGGTCGAAGTCCTATAATTCACCCCTCCACTTT. Protein sequence: CASSSTGSKSYNSPLHF. The variable domain in full, completed from reference TRBV19 and TRBJ1-6, reads DGGITQSPKYLFRKEGQNVTLSCEQNLNHDAMYWYRQDPGQGLRLIYYSQIVNDFQKGDIAEGYSVSREKKESFPLTVTSAQKNPTAFYLCASSSTGSKSYNSPLHFGNGTRLTVT.